Sequencing of this T cell receptor beta chain was carried out in a study of vaccination effects on CD4 cells after COVID-19. General study points: Only a single clone (1 of 255 vaccine-induced clones in healthy vaccinees) cross-reacted with common cold coronaviruses.

CDR1 is MGHRA, CDR2 YSYEKL, per germline. With 5 bases clipped from V and 6 bases from J, the junction kept 1 base outside the gene matches. CDR3 length: 13 residues. Comments on this clone: Its specificity is unknown.

Repertoires were generated with immunoSEQ multiplex PCR, while TCRdb's copy carries only in-frame clones and drops some. The repertoire includes 25,000 to 35,000 clones, about 80% of them detected once, and approximately 1.5% sits in the top ten. Using viral peptide pools, the ViraFEST assay grew out antigen-specific CD4+ T cells prior to sequencing. Isolating CD4+ T cells followed 9 to 11 days of culture. Participants each got two BNT162b2 or mRNA-1273 vaccine doses. The source is a human donor who received a COVID-19 vaccine. Some clones in this sample may be carry-over from other donors' samples. The V and J genes are TRBV4-1 and TRBJ2-1, with 10 bases matching TRBD1. Sequences were derived from CD4+ T cells from PBMCs cultured with HCoV-NL63 spike peptides, sampled after COVID-19 vaccination. CDR3 sequence: CASSRTGGNEQFF. CDR3 bases: TGCGCCAGCAGCAGGACAGGGGGCAATGAGCAGTTCTTC.